The text below deals with one T cell receptor (beta chain). The sample is drawn from a study of blood T cell repertoires in COVID-19. Looking at the study overall: Donors in the United States, Italy and Spain gave samples during acute or convalescent COVID-19. T cells, B-cell-depleted T cells, or PBMCs provided the cDNA or gDNA that served as material.

Per the original data handling: Reference gene primer amplification yielded estimated nucleated cell counts. Using immunoSEQ multiplex PCR, the repertoire was profiled, and TCRdb retains in-frame clones only, with some absent. From that table come the V and J calls and clone size; the DNA was used to work out D and trimming. The sample includes under 150,000 clones, about 83% of them seen just once. Germline V gene data show CDR1 as LGHDT and CDR2 as YNNKEL (reference sequence). Trimming took 3 bases from V and 0 from J, leaving 11 bases between them. This CDR3 spans 16 amino acids. This clonotype was sampled from a middle-aged man with active or convalescent COVID-19. Sequences were obtained from peripheral blood. The chain is built from TRBV3-1 (or the pseudogene TRBV3-2) and TRBJ1-4; TRBD1 might be the D (5 bases). The CDR3 spells CASSHSGAPTNEKLFF. The CDR3 DNA follows: TGTGCCAGCAGCCATTCTGGGGCGCCAACTAATGAAAAACTGTTTTTT.